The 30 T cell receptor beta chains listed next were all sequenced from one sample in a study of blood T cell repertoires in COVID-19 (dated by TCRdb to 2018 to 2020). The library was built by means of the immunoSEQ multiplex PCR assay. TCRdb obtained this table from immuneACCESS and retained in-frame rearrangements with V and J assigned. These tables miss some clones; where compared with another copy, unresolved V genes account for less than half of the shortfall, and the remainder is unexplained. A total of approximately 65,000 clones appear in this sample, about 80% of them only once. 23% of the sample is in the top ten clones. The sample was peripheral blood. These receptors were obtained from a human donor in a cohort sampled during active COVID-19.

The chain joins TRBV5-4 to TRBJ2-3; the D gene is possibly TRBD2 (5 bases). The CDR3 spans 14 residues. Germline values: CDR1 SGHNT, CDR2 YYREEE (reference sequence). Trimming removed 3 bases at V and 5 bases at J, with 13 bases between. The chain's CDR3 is CASSSNTEGDTQYF. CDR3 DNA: TGTGCCAGCAGCTCGAACACCGAGGGAGATACGCAGTATTTT.

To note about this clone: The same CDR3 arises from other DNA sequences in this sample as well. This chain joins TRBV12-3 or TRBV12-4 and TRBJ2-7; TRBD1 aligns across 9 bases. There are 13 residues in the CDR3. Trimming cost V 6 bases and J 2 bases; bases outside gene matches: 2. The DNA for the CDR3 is TGTGCCAGCAGCCGGACAGGGGCCTACGAGCAGTACTTC. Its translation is CASSRTGAYEQYF.

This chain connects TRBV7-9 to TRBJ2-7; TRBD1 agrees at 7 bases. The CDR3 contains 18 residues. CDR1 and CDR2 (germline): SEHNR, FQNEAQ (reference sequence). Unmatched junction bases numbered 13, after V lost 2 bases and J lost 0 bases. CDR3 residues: CASSLKSAPGQSSYEQYF. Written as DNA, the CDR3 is TGTGCCAGCAGCTTAAAATCCGCCCCGGGACAGAGCTCCTACGAGCAGTACTTC.

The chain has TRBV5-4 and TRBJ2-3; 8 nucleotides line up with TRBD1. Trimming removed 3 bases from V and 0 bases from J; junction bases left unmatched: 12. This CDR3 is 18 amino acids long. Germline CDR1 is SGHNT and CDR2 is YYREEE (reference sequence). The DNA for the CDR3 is TGTGCCAGCAGCTGGGATGGGATCACAGGGGGGAGCACAGATACGCAGTATTTT. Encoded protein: CASSWDGITGGSTDTQYF.

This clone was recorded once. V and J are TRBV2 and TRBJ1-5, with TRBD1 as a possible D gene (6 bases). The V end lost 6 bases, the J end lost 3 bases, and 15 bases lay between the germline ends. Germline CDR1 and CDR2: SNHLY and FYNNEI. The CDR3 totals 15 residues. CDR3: CASSMRTVPNQPQHF. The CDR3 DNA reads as TGTGCCAGCAGCATGAGGACAGTGCCCAATCAGCCCCAGCATTTT.

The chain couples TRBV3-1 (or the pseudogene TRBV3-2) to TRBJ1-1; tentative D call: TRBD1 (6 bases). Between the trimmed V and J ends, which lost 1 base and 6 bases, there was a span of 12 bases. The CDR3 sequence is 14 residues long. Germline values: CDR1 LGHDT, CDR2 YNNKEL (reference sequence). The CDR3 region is CASSQVHRDAEAFF. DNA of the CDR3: TGTGCCAGCAGCCAAGTTCACAGGGACGCTGAAGCTTTCTTT.

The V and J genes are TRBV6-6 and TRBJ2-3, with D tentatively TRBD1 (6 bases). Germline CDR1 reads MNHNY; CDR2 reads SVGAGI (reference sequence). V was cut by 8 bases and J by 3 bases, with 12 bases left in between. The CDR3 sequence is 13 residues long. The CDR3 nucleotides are TGTGCCAGCCACAGGGATTATACAGATACGCAGTATTTT. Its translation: CASHRDYTDTQYF.

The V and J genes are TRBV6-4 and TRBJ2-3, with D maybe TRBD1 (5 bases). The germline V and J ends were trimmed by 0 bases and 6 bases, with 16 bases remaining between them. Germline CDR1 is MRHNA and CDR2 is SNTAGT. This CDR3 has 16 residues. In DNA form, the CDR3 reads TGTGCCAGCAGTGACTCGAGTCATGGGGCGAGGGATACGCAGTATTTT. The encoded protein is CASSDSSHGARDTQYF.

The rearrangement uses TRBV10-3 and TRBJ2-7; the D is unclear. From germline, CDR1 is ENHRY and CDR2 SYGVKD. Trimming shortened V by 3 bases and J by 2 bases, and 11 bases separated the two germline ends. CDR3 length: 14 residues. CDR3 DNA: TGTGCCATCAGTGACAGATTCGTCCCCTACGAGCAGTACTTC. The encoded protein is CAISDRFVPYEQYF.

The DNA of the CDR3 is TGTGCCAGCAGCTTAGATAGTCAGGGGGGAGCCAAAAACATTCAGTACTTC. This encodes CASSLDSQGGAKNIQYF. The rearrangement uses TRBV11-2 and TRBJ2-4; maybe TRBD1 (7 bases). Germline V gives CDR1 SGHAT, CDR2 FQNNGV. The CDR3 contains 17 residues. V was trimmed by 0 bases and J by 0 bases, leaving 12 bases between them. The variable domain in full, with the rest retrieved from reference TRBV11-2 and TRBJ2-4, is EAGVAQSPRYKIIEKRQSVAFWCNPISGHATLYWYQQILGQGPKLLIQFQNNGVVDDSQLPKDRFSAERLKGVDSTLKIQPAKLEDSAVYLCASSLDSQGGAKNIQYFGAGTRLSVL.

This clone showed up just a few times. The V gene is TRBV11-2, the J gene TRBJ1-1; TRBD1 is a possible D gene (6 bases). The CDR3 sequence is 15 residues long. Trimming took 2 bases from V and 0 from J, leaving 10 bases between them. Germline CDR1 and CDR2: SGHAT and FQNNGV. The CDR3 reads CASSLQGQMNTEAFF. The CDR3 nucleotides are TGTGCCAGCAGCTTACAGGGGCAAATGAACACTGAAGCTTTCTTT.

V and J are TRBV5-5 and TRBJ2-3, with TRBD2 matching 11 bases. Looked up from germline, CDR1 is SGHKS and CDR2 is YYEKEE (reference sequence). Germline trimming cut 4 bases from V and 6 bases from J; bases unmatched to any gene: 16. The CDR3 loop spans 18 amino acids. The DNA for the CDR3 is TGTGCCAGCAGCCCTCCCCTTCTAGCGGGGGGAGGGTCTGATACGCAGTATTTT. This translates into CASSPPLLAGGGSDTQYF.

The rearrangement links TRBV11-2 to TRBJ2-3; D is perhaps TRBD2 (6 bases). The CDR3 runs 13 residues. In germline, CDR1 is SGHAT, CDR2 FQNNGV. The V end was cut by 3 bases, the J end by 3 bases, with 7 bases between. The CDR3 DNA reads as TGTGCCAGCAGCTTCGGGGGTACAGATACGCAGTATTTT. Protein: CASSFGGTDTQYF.

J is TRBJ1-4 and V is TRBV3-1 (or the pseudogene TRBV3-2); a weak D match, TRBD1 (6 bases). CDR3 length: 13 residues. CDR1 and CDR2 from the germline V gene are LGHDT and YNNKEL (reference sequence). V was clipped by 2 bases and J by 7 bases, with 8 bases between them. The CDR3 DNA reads TGTGCCAGCAGCCAAAGAGGGGGTGAAAAACTGTTTTTT. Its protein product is CASSQRGGEKLFF.

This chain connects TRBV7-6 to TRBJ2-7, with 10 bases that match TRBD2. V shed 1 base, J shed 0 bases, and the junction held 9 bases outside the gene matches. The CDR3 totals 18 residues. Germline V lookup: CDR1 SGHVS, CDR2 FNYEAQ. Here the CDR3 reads CASSLGATTSGISYEQYF. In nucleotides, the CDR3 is TGTGCCAGCAGCTTAGGGGCCACTACTAGCGGGATCTCCTACGAGCAGTACTTC.

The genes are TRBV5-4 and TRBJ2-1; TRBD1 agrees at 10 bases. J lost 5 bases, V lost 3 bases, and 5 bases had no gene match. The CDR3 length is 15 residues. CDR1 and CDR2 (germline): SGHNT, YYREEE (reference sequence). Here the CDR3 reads CASSSRTGGNNEQFF. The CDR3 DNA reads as TGTGCCAGCAGCTCACGGACAGGGGGGAACAATGAGCAGTTCTTC.

DNA of the CDR3: TGCGCCAGCAGCTTGGGCGGTTATACAGAGACCCAGTACTTC. Translated, it gives CASSLGGYTETQYF. This chain joins TRBV5-1 and TRBJ2-5; D remains unclear. The V end lost 0 bases, the J end lost 4 bases, and 10 bases lay between the germline ends. Germline V gives CDR1 SGHRS, CDR2 YFSETQ. CDR3 length: 14 residues.

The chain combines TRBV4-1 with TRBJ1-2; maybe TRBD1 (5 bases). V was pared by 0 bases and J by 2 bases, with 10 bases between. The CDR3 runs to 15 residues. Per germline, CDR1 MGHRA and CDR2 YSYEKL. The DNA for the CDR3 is TGCGCCAGCAGCCAAGATACGAGACAGAACTATGGCTACACCTTC. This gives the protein CASSQDTRQNYGYTF.

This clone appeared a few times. In nucleotides, the CDR3 is TGCGCCAGCAGCGCCCTGACAGGGAATAATGAAAAACTGTTTTTT. Its translation is CASSALTGNNEKLFF. V is TRBV5-1 and J is TRBJ1-4; 7 nucleotides line up with TRBD1. This CDR3 region has 15 residues. Germline CDR1 reads SGHRS; CDR2 reads YFSETQ. Unmatched junction bases numbered 7, after V lost 4 bases and J lost 4 bases.

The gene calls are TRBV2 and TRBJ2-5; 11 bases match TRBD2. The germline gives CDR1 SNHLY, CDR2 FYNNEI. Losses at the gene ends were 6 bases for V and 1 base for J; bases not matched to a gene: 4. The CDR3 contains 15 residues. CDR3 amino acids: CASSRGTSGQETQYF. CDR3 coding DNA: TGTGCCAGCAGCCGCGGGACTAGCGGCCAAGAGACCCAGTACTTC.

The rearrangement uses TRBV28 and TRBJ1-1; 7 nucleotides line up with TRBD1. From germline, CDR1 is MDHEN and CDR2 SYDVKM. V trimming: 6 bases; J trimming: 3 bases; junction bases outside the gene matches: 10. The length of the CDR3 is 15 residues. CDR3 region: CASRPPDRRDTEAFF. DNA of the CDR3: TGTGCCAGCAGACCTCCGGACAGGCGGGACACTGAAGCTTTCTTT.

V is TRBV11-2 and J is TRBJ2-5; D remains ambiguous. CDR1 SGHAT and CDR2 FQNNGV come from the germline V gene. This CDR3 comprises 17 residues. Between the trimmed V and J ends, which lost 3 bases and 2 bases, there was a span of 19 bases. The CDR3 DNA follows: TGTGCCAGCAGCTTCCAGACCGTCACGCGGTCTCAAGAGACCCAGTACTTC. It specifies CASSFQTVTRSQETQYF. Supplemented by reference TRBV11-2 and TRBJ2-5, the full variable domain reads EAGVAQSPRYKIIEKRQSVAFWCNPISGHATLYWYQQILGQGPKLLIQFQNNGVVDDSQLPKDRFSAERLKGVDSTLKIQPAKLEDSAVYLCASSFQTVTRSQETQYFGPGTRLLVL.

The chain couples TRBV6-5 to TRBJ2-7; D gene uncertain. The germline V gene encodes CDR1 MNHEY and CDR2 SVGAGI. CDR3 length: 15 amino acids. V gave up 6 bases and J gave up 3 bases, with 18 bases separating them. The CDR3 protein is CASRPPAGMDYEQYF. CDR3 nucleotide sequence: TGTGCCAGCAGGCCGCCCGCAGGCATGGACTACGAGCAGTACTTC.

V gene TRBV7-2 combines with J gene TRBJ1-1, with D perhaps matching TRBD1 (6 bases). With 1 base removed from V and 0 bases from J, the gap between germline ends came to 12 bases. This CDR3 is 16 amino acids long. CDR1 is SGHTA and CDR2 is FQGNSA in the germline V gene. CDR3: CASSLGVQGLNTEAFF. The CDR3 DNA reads TGTGCCAGCAGCTTAGGGGTACAGGGACTGAACACTGAAGCTTTCTTT.

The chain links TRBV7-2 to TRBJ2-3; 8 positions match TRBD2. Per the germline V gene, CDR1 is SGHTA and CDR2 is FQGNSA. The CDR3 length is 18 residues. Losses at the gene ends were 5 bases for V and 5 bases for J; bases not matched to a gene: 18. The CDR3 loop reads CASSGFSRERELKDTQYF. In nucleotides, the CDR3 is TGTGCCAGCAGCGGTTTTTCCCGCGAGCGGGAGTTAAAAGATACGCAGTATTTT.

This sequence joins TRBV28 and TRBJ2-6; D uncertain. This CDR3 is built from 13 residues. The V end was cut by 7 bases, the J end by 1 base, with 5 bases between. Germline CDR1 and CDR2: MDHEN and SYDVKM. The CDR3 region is CASTQSGANVLTF. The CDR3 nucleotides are TGTGCCAGCACCCAGTCTGGGGCCAACGTCCTGACTTTC.

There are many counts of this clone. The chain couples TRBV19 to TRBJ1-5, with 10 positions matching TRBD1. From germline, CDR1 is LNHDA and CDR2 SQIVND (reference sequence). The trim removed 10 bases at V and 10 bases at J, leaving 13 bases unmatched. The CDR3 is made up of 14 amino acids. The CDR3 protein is CATKDRGLKFPQHF. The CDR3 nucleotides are TGTGCCACTAAAGACAGGGGGCTAAAGTTTCCCCAGCATTTT.

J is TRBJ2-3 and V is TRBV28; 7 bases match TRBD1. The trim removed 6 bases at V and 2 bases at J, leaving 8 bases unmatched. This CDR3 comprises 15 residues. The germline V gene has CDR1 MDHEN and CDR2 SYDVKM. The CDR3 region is CASRPYRGNTDTQYF. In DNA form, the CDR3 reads TGTGCCAGCAGGCCCTACAGGGGAAACACAGATACGCAGTATTTT.

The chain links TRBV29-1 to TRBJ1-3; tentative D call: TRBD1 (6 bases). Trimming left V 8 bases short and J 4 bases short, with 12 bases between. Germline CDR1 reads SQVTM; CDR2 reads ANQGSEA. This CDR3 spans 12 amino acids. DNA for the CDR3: TGCAGCTATCTGGGACAAGGAAACACCATATATTTT. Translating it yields CSYLGQGNTIYF.

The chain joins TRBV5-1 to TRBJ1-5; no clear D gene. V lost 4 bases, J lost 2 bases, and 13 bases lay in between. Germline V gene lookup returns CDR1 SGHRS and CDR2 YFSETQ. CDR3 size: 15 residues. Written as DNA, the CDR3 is TGCGCCAGCAGCCCGGGATCATGGGGCAATCAGCCCCAGCATTTT. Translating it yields CASSPGSWGNQPQHF.